This T cell receptor (beta chain) appears in the sequencing data of a study of technical replicates of blood from four donors. TCRdb's copy holds only in-frame clones and misses some; the assay was immunoSEQ multiplex PCR. The data hold 76,000 or so clones, with 90% to 95% observed a single time. The CDR3 is 15 residues long. The ends were cut back, 3 bases at V and 7 bases at J, with 13 bases in the middle. Germline-derived CDR1 and CDR2 are SGHVS and FQNEAQ. The chain uses TRBV7-8 and TRBJ1-6; D is ambiguous. The sequencing sample was made of T cells isolated from PBMCs. The receptor's source is a human donor in good health. CDR3: CASSFEGAGNSPLHF. The CDR3 bases are TGTGCCAGCAGCTTCGAGGGTGCAGGAAATTCACCCCTCCACTTT.